The 21 T cell receptor beta chains below come from one sample, sequenced in a study of CD8 T cells in ankylosing spondylitis. Study-level findings and limits: What appeared characteristic of ankylosing spondylitis blood was a TCR beta motif of 7 or 8 highly homologous variants.

Their antigens remain unidentified. Each CDR3 protein is one row after TCRdb ran MiXCR on the 5' RACE reads. The sample has about 450,000 distinct CDR3 sequences; more than 25% are singletons. Sequencing was carried out using blood, either unsorted or a sorted T cell fraction (not recorded which). The receptors stem from a male donor with ankylosing spondylitis.

The chain is built from TRBV20-1 and TRBJ2-7; D remains ambiguous. Germline lookup yields CDR1 DFQATT and CDR2 SNEGSKA (reference sequence). The CDR3 contains 13 residues. CDR3 protein: CPARAGAKYEQYV. Written as DNA, the CDR3 is TGCCCCGCCCGGGCAGGCGCTAAATACGAGCAGTACGTC.

This clonotype has just a few counts. The chain couples TRBV25-1 to TRBJ1-1; tentative D call: TRBD1 (5 bases). Trimming removed 1 base at V and 0 bases at J, with 15 bases between. The CDR3 contains 17 residues. The germline V gene has CDR1 MGHDK and CDR2 SYGVNS. In nucleotides, the CDR3 is TGTGCCAGCAGTGAATCAAGGTCCCGGACAATGAACACTGAAGCTTTCTTT. Translated, it gives CASSESRSRTMNTEAFF. Variable domain in full (rest from reference TRBV25-1 and TRBJ1-1): EADIYQTPRYLVIGTGKKITLECSQTMGHDKMYWYQQDPGMELHLIHYSYGVNSTEKGDLSSESTVSRIRTEHFPLTLESARPSHTSQYLCASSESRSRTMNTEAFFGQGTRLTVV.

This chain links TRBV12-3 or TRBV12-4 with TRBJ1-6; no reliable D call. Trimming left V 6 bases short and J 7 bases short, with 10 bases between. This CDR3 region has 13 residues. CDR3 sequence: CASSHDRNSPLHF. The DNA of the CDR3 is TGTGCCAGCAGCCACGACCGAAATTCACCCCTCCACTTT.

This clonotype was detected only a few times. This chain links TRBV6-1 with TRBJ2-1, with D perhaps matching TRBD2 (5 bases). The V gene lost 2 bases and the J gene lost 9 bases, with 14 bases spanning the gap. Germline V gene sequence: CDR1 MNHNS, CDR2 SASEGT. The CDR3 has 14 residues. The CDR3 sequence is CASSEREAGGEQFF. As DNA, the CDR3 is TGTGCCAGCAGTGAACGAGAGGCCGGAGGTGAGCAGTTCTTC.

V and J are TRBV7-9 and TRBJ2-3, with 8 bases that match TRBD1. Germline CDR1 SEHNR, CDR2 FQNEAQ (reference sequence). The CDR3 is 14 amino acids. Trimming cost V 6 bases and J 10 bases; bases outside gene matches: 12. DNA for the CDR3: TGTGCCAGCAGTTCTAGAGTCAGGGGGCTCGCGCAGTATTTT. Translating gives CASSSRVRGLAQYF.

This clonotype was seen many times. J is TRBJ2-2 and V is TRBV7-9; TRBD2 agrees at 11 bases. Germline V gene lookup returns CDR1 SEHNR and CDR2 FQNEAQ (reference sequence). The J segment lost 5 bases and the V segment lost 6 bases, leaving 5 bases of the junction unmatched. The CDR3 runs to 15 residues. The CDR3 reads CASRPRTSGTGELFF. As DNA, the CDR3 is TGTGCCAGCAGACCACGGACTAGCGGGACCGGGGAGCTGTTTTTT. Based on the CDR3 plus reference TRBV7-9 and TRBJ2-2, the full variable domain is DTGVSQNPRHKITKRGQNVTFRCDPISEHNRLYWYRQTLGQGPEFLTYFQNEAQLEKSRLLSDRFSAERPKGSFSTLEIQRTEQGDSAMYLCASRPRTSGTGELFFGEGSRLTVL.

The rearrangement joins TRBV12-3 or TRBV12-4 to TRBJ1-1; D gene unclear. Trimming took off 5 bases at V and 6 bases at J, with 16 bases between the two ends. The CDR3 is 14 amino acids. This CDR3 is CASSPLVVGAEAFF. CDR3 in DNA: TGTGCCAGCAGTCCTCTCGTAGTGGGCGCTGAAGCTTTCTTT.

The rearrangement uses TRBV12-3 or TRBV12-4 and TRBJ1-2; D gene uncertain. V lost 2 bases, J lost 7 bases, and 11 bases lay in between. This CDR3 region has 13 residues. As DNA, the CDR3 is TGTGCCAGCAGTTTATGGGGTGGCGGTGGCTACACCTTC. It specifies CASSLWGGGGYTF.

The chain has TRBV24-1 and TRBJ2-1, with 10 nucleotides matching TRBD2. The trim removed 8 bases at V and 6 bases at J, leaving 9 bases unmatched. Germline CDR1 reads KGHDR; CDR2 reads SFDVKD. This CDR3 is 15 amino acids long. The CDR3 coding sequence is TGTGCCACCACCGGGGAGCGGGAGGGCCGCAATGAGCAGTTCTTC. It codes for CATTGEREGRNEQFF.

The rearrangement uses TRBV24-1 and TRBJ2-2, with 7 nucleotides matching TRBD2. This CDR3 has 13 residues. CDR1 and CDR2 from the germline V gene are KGHDR and SFDVKD. J was trimmed by 7 bases and V by 10 bases; bases with no gene match: 8. The CDR3 spells CATGEGYGGELFF. The CDR3 bases are TGTGCCACAGGGGAGGGGTACGGCGGGGAGCTGTTTTTT.

This clonotype was counted between two and nine times. The chain uses TRBV4-2 and TRBJ1-2; 8 bases line up with TRBD1. Germline trimming cut 1 base from V and 7 bases from J; bases unmatched to any gene: 5. Per germline, CDR1 LGHNA and CDR2 YNFKEQ. This CDR3 comprises 14 residues. The CDR3 DNA reads TGTGCCAGCAGCCAAGTCTCAGGGGGCGGTGGCTACACCTTC. Protein sequence: CASSQVSGGGGYTF.

The rearrangement joins TRBV7-2 to TRBJ2-2, with no clear D. Germline CDR1 reads SGHTA; CDR2 reads FQGNSA. V lost 5 bases and J lost 4, with 14 bases in between. The CDR3 loop spans 15 amino acids. The CDR3 loop is CASSPQPDGTGELFF. The CDR3 DNA reads as TGTGCCAGCAGCCCGCAACCCGACGGCACCGGGGAGCTGTTTTTT.

This clonotype has just a few counts. This rearrangement joins TRBV5-1 to TRBJ2-3, with TRBD2 identical over 14 bases. Germline CDR1 is SGHRS and CDR2 is YFSETQ. The V gene end was trimmed by 4 bases and the J gene end by 5 bases; junction bases not matched to a gene: 6. The CDR3 consists of 16 residues. CDR3 amino acids: CASSAGLAGAGDTQYF. The CDR3 coding sequence is TGCGCCAGCAGCGCGGGACTAGCGGGAGCTGGAGATACGCAGTATTTT.

The chain recombines TRBV11-2 with TRBJ2-2; D uncertain. The V end lost 7 bases, the J end lost 1 base, and 19 bases lay between the germline ends. CDR3 length: 17 residues. The germline V gene has CDR1 SGHAT and CDR2 FQNNGV. DNA of the CDR3: TGTGCCAGCACCCACAAAATGAGGCACCTGAACACCGGGGAGCTGTTTTTT. Protein: CASTHKMRHLNTGELFF.

The chain employs TRBV3-1 and TRBJ1-3; no clear D. Germline CDR1 is LGHDT and CDR2 is YNNKEL (reference sequence). Trimming removed 4 bases at V and 1 base at J, with 8 bases between. The CDR3 runs to 14 residues. CDR3 sequence: CASSPARSGNTIYF. The CDR3 DNA sequence: TGTGCCAGCAGCCCCGCGAGATCTGGAAACACCATATATTTT.

For the CDR3, the DNA is TGCGCCAGCAGCACCGGACAGGCGGACACCGGGGAGCTGTTTTTT. Translating gives CASSTGQADTGELFF. The chain combines TRBV5-1 with TRBJ2-2, with 7 nucleotides matching TRBD1. Germline V lookup: CDR1 SGHRS, CDR2 YFSETQ. The CDR3 runs 15 residues. Trimming cost V 4 bases and J 3 bases; bases outside gene matches: 6.

The table lists this clonotype with a few counts. This sequence joins TRBV9 and TRBJ1-1; no firm D call. Per the germline V gene, CDR1 is SGDLS and CDR2 is YYNGEE. The CDR3 is 12 residues long. Trimming removed 2 bases from V and 7 bases from J, with 9 bases in between. CDR3 protein: CASSVEEGEAFF. CDR3 in DNA: TGTGCCAGCAGCGTGGAGGAAGGTGAAGCTTTCTTT.

The chain recombines TRBV28 with TRBJ1-5, with 10 bases fitting TRBD1. The CDR3 sequence is 15 residues long. V was clipped by 6 bases and J by 7 bases; unmatched bases: 9. CDR1 is MDHEN, CDR2 SYDVKM, per germline. The CDR3 DNA reads as TGTGCCAGCAGGCCTCCGACAGGGGGCGGACAGCCCCAGCATTTT. Translated: CASRPPTGGGQPQHF.

This clonotype was picked up a small number of times. V is TRBV3-1 and J is TRBJ2-5; 7 nucleotides align to TRBD2. Trimming cost V 4 bases and J 4 bases; bases outside gene matches: 6. Germline V gene data show CDR1 as LGHDT and CDR2 as YNNKEL (reference sequence). This CDR3 has 14 amino acids. CDR3 amino acids: CASSRGSGAETQYF. The DNA for the CDR3 is TGTGCCAGCAGCCGCGGGAGCGGGGCAGAGACCCAGTACTTC.

The J gene is TRBJ2-5, the V gene TRBV7-7, with TRBD2 matching 9 bases. CDR1 and CDR2 (germline): SSHAT, FNYEAQ (reference sequence). The CDR3 totals 16 residues. V shed 4 bases, J shed 4 bases, and the junction held 10 bases outside the gene matches. The CDR3 loop is CASSSLELAGSETQYF. The DNA of the CDR3 is TGTGCCAGCAGCTCTCTCGAGCTAGCGGGGTCAGAGACCCAGTACTTC.

V and J are TRBV29-1 and TRBJ2-1; 10 bases map to TRBD2. Germline trimming cut 6 bases from V and 5 bases from J; bases unmatched to any gene: 10. Looked up from germline, CDR1 is SQVTM and CDR2 is ANQGSEA. CDR3 size: 15 residues. The CDR3 loop is CSVDPTSGTNNEQFF. CDR3 coding DNA: TGCAGCGTGGACCCAACTAGCGGGACCAACAATGAGCAGTTCTTC.